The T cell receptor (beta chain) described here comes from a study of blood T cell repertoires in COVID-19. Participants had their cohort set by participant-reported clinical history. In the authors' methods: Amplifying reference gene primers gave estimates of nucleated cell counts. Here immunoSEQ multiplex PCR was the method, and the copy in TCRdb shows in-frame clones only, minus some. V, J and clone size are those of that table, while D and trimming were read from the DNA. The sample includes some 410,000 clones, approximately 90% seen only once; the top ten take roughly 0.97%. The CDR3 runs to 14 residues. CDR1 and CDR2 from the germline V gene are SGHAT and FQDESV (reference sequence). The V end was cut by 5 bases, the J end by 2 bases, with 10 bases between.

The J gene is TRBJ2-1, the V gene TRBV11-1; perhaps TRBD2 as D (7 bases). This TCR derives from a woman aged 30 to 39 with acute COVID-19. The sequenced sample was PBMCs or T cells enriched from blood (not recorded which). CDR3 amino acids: CASSPRGPYNEQFF. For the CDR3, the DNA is TGTGCCAGCAGCCCGCGGGGGCCCTACAATGAGCAGTTCTTC.